This is a list of T cell receptor beta chains from one sample in a study of human T cells and chemical hapten exposure. A single record per CDR3 protein comes from TCRdb applying MiXCR to the RACE reads. The table lists 280,000 or so distinct CDR3 sequences, approximately 8% of them singletons. The sample consisted of whole blood, taken in connection with sensitization to the hapten diphenylcyclopropenone (DPC). These receptors were collected from a man aged 18 to 29 with alopecia areata. Some clones in this sample may be carry-over from other donors' samples. Each CDR3 is given with its conserved first and last residue. Fields, in order: V gene, clone size, J gene, D gene, CDR3 protein, CDR3 DNA. A D gene is named only where the DNA matches it firmly. Clone size, where shown, is once, few, many, or a class for clones that have expanded.

TRBV7-9	few	TRBJ1-1	.	CASSFEVRTEAFF	TGTGCCAGCAGCTTCGAGGTCCGGACTGAAGCTTTCTTT
TRBV27	many	TRBJ2-3	.	CASSWGNTQYF	TGTGCCAGCAGTTGGGGAAATACGCAGTATTTT
TRBV20-1	.	TRBJ1-1	.	CSARVPDRGAFF	TGCAGTGCTAGAGTTCCGGACCGGGGAGCTTTCTTT
TRBV6-2/TRBV6-3	few	TRBJ2-3	.	CASSYEGDGTTDTQYF	TGTGCCAGCAGTTACGAGGGGGACGGCACCACAGATACGCAGTATTTT
TRBV7-9	.	TRBJ2-3	.	CASSSDRIRTDTQYF	TGTGCCAGCAGCTCCGACAGGATACGCACAGATACGCAGTATTTT
TRBV28	.	TRBJ2-2	.	CASSLGQSDTGELFF	TGTGCCAGCAGTTTAGGGCAGTCCGACACCGGGGAGCTGTTTTTT
TRBV12-3/TRBV12-4	few	TRBJ1-1	.	CASSLQGSDTEAFF	TGTGCCAGCAGTTTGCAGGGGAGCGATACTGAAGCTTTCTTT
TRBV4-3	many	TRBJ1-4	TRBD1	CASSQDRAGTGATNEKLFF	TGCGCCAGCAGCCAAGATCGGGCCGGGACAGGGGCCACCAATGAAAAACTGTTTTTT
TRBV25-1	.	TRBJ2-3	.	CASSEWASTDTQYF	TGTGCCAGCAGTGAATGGGCAAGCACAGATACGCAGTATTTT
TRBV7-9	many	TRBJ2-7	.	CASSLGSGKSYEQYF	TGTGCCAGCAGCTTAGGCTCGGGGAAATCCTACGAGCAGTACTTC
TRBV6-2/TRBV6-3	many	TRBJ2-6	TRBD1	CASSYETGRGLVGANVLTF	TGTGCCAGCAGTTACGAGACAGGGAGAGGTTTGGTGGGGGCCAACGTCCTGACTTTC
TRBV20-1	.	TRBJ2-4	TRBD2	CSAESGGSKNIQYF	TGCAGTGCGGAGAGCGGGGGATCCAAAAACATTCAGTACTTC
TRBV18	few	TRBJ2-1	.	CASSPASGRYEQFF	TGTGCCAGCTCACCAGCATCTGGGAGGTATGAGCAGTTCTTC
TRBV7-2	few	TRBJ1-2	.	CASILEGVLDYGYTF	TGTGCCAGCATTTTAGAGGGGGTTTTGGACTATGGCTACACCTTC
TRBV20-1	.	TRBJ2-7	.	CSARGGGQNLYEQYF	TGCAGTGCTAGGGGGGGTGGTCAGAACCTCTACGAGCAGTACTTC
TRBV29-1	many	TRBJ1-1	.	CSVSREAVNTEAFF	TGCAGCGTCTCCAGGGAGGCGGTGAACACTGAAGCTTTCTTT
TRBV5-5	.	TRBJ2-6	.	CASSPGWAGANVLTF	TGTGCCAGCAGCCCAGGATGGGCTGGGGCCAACGTCCTGACTTTC
TRBV28	.	TRBJ1-2	TRBD1	CASSTGVGGYTF	TGTGCCAGCAGCACAGGGGTGGGAGGCTACACCTTC
TRBV7-2	few	TRBJ2-1	.	CASSRGLRGSYNEQFF	TGTGCCAGCAGCCGAGGATTGAGGGGGTCCTACAATGAGCAGTTCTTC
TRBV7-2	many	TRBJ1-5	.	CASATGNQPQHF	TGTGCCAGCGCCACAGGCAATCAGCCCCAGCATTTT
TRBV3-1	.	TRBJ2-3	TRBD2	CASSQTGTSVDTQYF	TGTGCCAGCAGCCAGACCGGGACTAGCGTTGATACGCAGTATTTT
TRBV6-6	.	TRBJ1-2	.	CASTNGARHGYTF	TGTGCCAGCACCAATGGAGCGAGGCATGGCTACACCTTC
TRBV7-2	once	TRBJ1-5	TRBD1	CASSLAGQGSGQPQHF	TGTGCCAGCAGCTTAGCGGGACAGGGGAGCGGTCAGCCCCAGCATTTT
TRBV27	few	TRBJ2-1	.	CASRSRGRIEQFF	TGTGCCAGCAGATCCCGAGGACGAATTGAGCAGTTCTTC
TRBV6-6	many	TRBJ2-5	.	CASSLRGRVETQYF	TGTGCCAGCAGTTTACGGGGTCGGGTTGAGACCCAGTACTTC
TRBV10-3	many	TRBJ2-7	TRBD2	CAISVSGGMYEQYF	TGTGCCATCAGTGTAAGCGGGGGAATGTACGAGCAGTACTTC
TRBV20-1	.	TRBJ1-1	TRBD1	CSGSGQVNTEAFF	TGCAGTGGGTCAGGACAGGTGAACACTGAAGCTTTCTTT
TRBV12-3/TRBV12-4	many	TRBJ1-3	.	CASSFGPATNTIYF	TGTGCCAGCAGTTTCGGGCCGGCGACAAACACCATATATTTT
TRBV29-1	.	TRBJ1-3	.	CSVLEFSGNTIYF	TGCAGCGTCCTAGAGTTCTCTGGAAACACCATATATTTT